This T cell receptor beta chain was sequenced in a study of blood T cell repertoires in COVID-19. Original processing notes: Amplification from reference gene primers served as the basis for estimated nucleated cell counts. Sequencing used immunoSEQ multiplex PCR; TCRdb keeps in-frame clones, though not all of them. The V and J calls and clone size come from that table; D and trimming were worked out from the DNA. The sample lists about 120,000 clones; 75% to 90% were seen once. Trimming left V 7 bases short and J 10 bases short, with 13 bases between. Germline V gene data show CDR1 as SGHAT and CDR2 as FQNNGV. The CDR3 spans 11 residues.

This clonotype was sampled from a human donor in a cohort sampled during active COVID-19. The rearrangement uses TRBV11-2 and TRBJ1-1, with D possibly being TRBD1 (5 bases). Sequenced material: peripheral blood. CDR3 region: CASTLGGAAFF. DNA of the CDR3: TGTGCCAGCACCCTAGGAGGGGCAGCTTTCTTT. The full variable domain, in which reference TRBV11-2 and TRBJ1-1 provide the parts outside the CDR3, is EAGVAQSPRYKIIEKRQSVAFWCNPISGHATLYWYQQILGQGPKLLIQFQNNGVVDDSQLPKDRFSAERLKGVDSTLKIQPAKLEDSAVYLCASTLGGAAFFGQGTRLTVV.